This T cell receptor beta chain emerged from a study of blood T cell repertoires in COVID-19. The overall study: Acute and convalescent COVID-19 specimens originated in the United States, Italy and Spain. T cells, B-cell-depleted T cells, or PBMCs supplied cDNA or gDNA.

Seattle participants joined during active infection and were tracked over time. Original processing methods: The authors estimated nucleated cell counts from reference gene primer amplification. Sequenced by immunoSEQ multiplex PCR; TCRdb stores in-frame clones only, minus some. V, J and clone size are those of that table, while D and trimming were read from the DNA. The sample has some 300,000 clones; around 91% are singletons. Germline CDR1 reads SNHLY; CDR2 reads FYNNEI. Deletions cut 6 bases from V and 2 bases from J, with 10 bases between. The length of the CDR3 is 13 residues. The chain employs TRBV2 and TRBJ2-5; no clear D. What was sequenced was peripheral blood. The clonotype was recovered from a woman in her 40s with COVID-19, enrolled during active disease. CDR3 sequence reads: CASSQTLQETQYF. CDR3 coding DNA: TGTGCCAGCAGCCAGACTCTTCAAGAGACCCAGTACTTC.